The entry below describes one T cell receptor beta chain. The entry originates in a study of blood T cell repertoires in COVID-19. Turning to the study itself: Sources were T cells, B-cell-depleted T cells, or PBMCs; the material itself was cDNA or gDNA.

Original analysis: Reference gene primer amplification gave nucleated cell count estimates. Method: immunoSEQ multiplex PCR; TCRdb's copy keeps in-frame clones and lacks some. V, J and clone size are those of that table, while D and trimming were read from the DNA. The data hold fewer than 100,000 clones, with approximately 87% observed a single time. The V and J ends lost 0 bases and 7 bases respectively, with 15 bases between them. CDR3 length: 15 residues. Germline V gives CDR1 LGHNA, CDR2 YSLEER. Sequencing was performed on peripheral blood. J is TRBJ1-2 and V is TRBV4-3; D perhaps matches TRBD1 (6 bases). This TCR was recovered from a human donor in a cohort sampled during active COVID-19. The CDR3: CASSQDSSGALGYTF. As DNA, the CDR3 is TGCGCCAGCAGCCAAGATAGCTCAGGGGCTCTTGGCTACACCTTC.